This T cell receptor (beta chain) originates from a study of identical twins. The study, taken as a whole, reports: Out-of-frame TCR alpha sharing observed in monozygotic twins exceeded model estimates.

The CDR3 runs 15 residues. Germline V gene data show CDR1 as MNHNS and CDR2 as SASEGT. Trimming stripped 8 bases from V and 4 bases from J, with 17 bases between. This clonotype showed up many times. What it recognizes is unknown. TCRdb called the 5' RACE reads again in MiXCR, with one record for every CDR3 protein. The table shows 550,000 to 700,000 distinct CDR3 sequences, with around a tenth occurring only once. These data are also associated with another study on yellow fever vaccine responses in identical twins.

This receptor was obtained from a woman younger than 35 in good health. The rearrangement links TRBV6-1 to TRBJ2-2; D not resolved. Sequenced input: PBMCs. In nucleotides, the CDR3 is TGTGCCAGCGCGTCCTGGTCGGAGTTCACCGGGGAGCTGTTTTTT. Translation gives CASASWSEFTGELFF.